The clone carrying this TCR beta chain was counted a few times. The antigen remains undetermined. Researchers reported that TCR beta cDNA libraries carried unique molecular identifiers. MiXCR, run by TCRdb on the PCR reads, gives a single entry per CDR3 protein. The top ten clones hold roughly 4.4% of a sample with approximately 770,000 distinct CDR3 sequences, roughly 46% of them seen once. The junction had 7 bases not matched to a gene; V was cut back by 3 bases and J by 2 bases. Germline-derived CDR1 and CDR2 are DFQATT and SNEGSKA (reference sequence). The CDR3 runs to 14 residues. This entry comes from a study of post-analysis software for immune sequencing data. Study-level findings and limits: The study found TRBV5-6, TRBV5-1 and TRBV20-1 among five TRBV segments more frequent in patients than controls.

The chain uses TRBV20-1 and TRBJ2-7; 7 bases line up with TRBD1. Source material: blood. This receptor was taken from a girl between 10 and 17 years old with multiple sclerosis. CDR3 in amino acids: CSASLVTGTYEQYF. The CDR3 nucleotides are TGCAGTGCTAGTCTCGTGACAGGGACCTACGAGCAGTACTTC.